Following are 25 T cell receptor beta chains from one sample sequenced in a study of T cells expressing NK-cell markers. Using the 5' RACE reads, TCRdb records one entry per CDR3 protein without DNA. The repertoire shows roughly 170,000 distinct CDR3 sequences; the top ten hold around 20%. The specimen sequenced was blood T cells: a sorted CD56 or NKG2C T cell subset, CD4+ or CD8+ T cells, or bulk PBMC T cells (not recorded which). The receptors derive from a woman between 18 and 75 years old in good health.

The rearrangement links TRBV5-1 to TRBJ1-1; TCRdb reports TRBD1, a call that lacks DNA to check it against. Germline V gene sequence: CDR1 SGHRS, CDR2 YFSETQ. This CDR3 is built from 15 residues. The CDR3 loop is CASSSGTGMNTEAFF.

The chain couples TRBV20-1 to TRBJ1-2; TCRdb returns TRBD1, unconfirmable since there is no DNA. The length of the CDR3 is 12 residues. Germline lookup yields CDR1 DFQATT and CDR2 SNEGSKA (reference sequence). The CDR3 spells CSARVPGRGYTF.

This rearrangement joins TRBV5-1 to TRBJ2-3. The CDR3 has 15 amino acids. Germline assignment: CDR1 SGHRS and CDR2 YFSETQ. The CDR3 sequence: CASSLSRGVRDTQYF.

The genes are TRBV5-1 and TRBJ2-3. Germline V gene lookup returns CDR1 SGHRS and CDR2 YFSETQ. The CDR3 contains 18 residues. CDR3: CASSLVALLDWGTDTQYF.

V is TRBV4-1 and J is TRBJ2-1; the D call from TCRdb, TRBD1, cannot be confirmed without DNA. Per the germline V gene, CDR1 is MGHRA and CDR2 is YSYEKL. This CDR3 spans 16 amino acids. This CDR3 is CASSQGPGQGGNEQFF.

The V and J genes are TRBV9 and TRBJ2-3; TCRdb indicates TRBD2, and absent DNA this call remains unverified. The germline CDR1 and CDR2 sequences are SGDLS and YYNGEE. This CDR3 contains 16 residues. The CDR3 is CASSVRDNRAVDTQYF. The full variable domain, with the rest looked up from reference TRBV9 and TRBJ2-3, is DSGVTQTPKHLITATGQRVTLRCSPRSGDLSVYWYQQSLDQGLQFLIQYYNGEERAKGNILERFSAQQFPDLHSELNLSSLELGDSALYFCASSVRDNRAVDTQYFGPGTRLTVL.

CDR3 protein: CSAIRLAGYNEQFF. V is TRBV20-1 and J is TRBJ2-1; TCRdb reports TRBD2, a call that lacks DNA to check it against. The CDR3 covers 14 residues. The germline V gene encodes CDR1 DFQATT and CDR2 SNEGSKA (reference sequence).

The CDR3: CAWSRGETGPYEQYF. The gene calls are TRBV30 and TRBJ2-7; the D call from TCRdb, TRBD1, cannot be confirmed without DNA. CDR3 length: 15 amino acids. The germline gives CDR1 GTSNPN, CDR2 SVGIG (reference sequence).

The V gene is TRBV10-3, the J gene TRBJ2-3; TCRdb outputs TRBD2, but without DNA this stays unchecked. CDR3 length equals 16 residues. Per the germline V gene, CDR1 is ENHRY and CDR2 is SYGVKD. CDR3 residues: CAISWTSGSSTDTQYF.

The CDR3 loop is CASSLTRQGRTGELFF. The chain recombines TRBV2 with TRBJ2-2; TCRdb reports TRBD1, a call that lacks DNA to check it against. CDR1 and CDR2 (germline): SNHLY, FYNNEI. The CDR3 has 16 amino acids.

This chain links TRBV7-8 with TRBJ2-5; TCRdb's D call of TRBD1 is untestable without DNA. The CDR3 runs to 14 residues. Germline values: CDR1 SGHVS, CDR2 FQNEAQ. CDR3 amino acids: CASSRTGERETQYF. Using reference TRBV7-8 and TRBJ2-5 for the parts outside the CDR3, the full variable domain is GAGVSQSPRYKVAKRGQDVALRCDPISGHVSLFWYQQALGQGPEFLTYFQNEAQLDKSGLPSDRFFAERPEGSVSTLKIQRTQQEDSAVYLCASSRTGERETQYFGPGTRLLVL.

The rearrangement joins TRBV20-1 to TRBJ2-3; the TCRdb call, TRBD2, lacks DNA for checking. The CDR3 length is 14 residues. The germline CDR1 and CDR2 sequences are DFQATT and SNEGSKA (reference sequence). CDR3 residues: CSAAAGLAWDTQYF.

CDR3 in amino acids: CASSHNSRFRGSYEQYF. This rearrangement joins TRBV14 to TRBJ2-7. Germline CDR1 is SGHDN and CDR2 is FVKESK. The CDR3 has 17 residues. Complete variable domain (other parts from reference TRBV14 and TRBJ2-7): EAGVTQFPSHSVIEKGQTVTLRCDPISGHDNLYWYRRVMGKEIKFLLHFVKESKQDESGMPNNRFLAERTGGTYSTLKVQPAELEDSGVYFCASSHNSRFRGSYEQYFGPGTRLTVT.

V gene TRBV6-1 combines with J gene TRBJ1-6; TCRdb lists TRBD1, though no DNA is available to test this call. This CDR3 is built from 14 residues. The germline gives CDR1 MNHNS, CDR2 SASEGT. CDR3 sequence reads: CASRDGQASRPLHF.

The CDR3 is CASSQELPSNTGELFF. The gene calls are TRBV4-2 and TRBJ2-2. The CDR3 sequence is 16 residues long. The germline V gene encodes CDR1 LGHNA and CDR2 YNFKEQ.

The chain uses TRBV7-9 and TRBJ1-1. Germline loops: CDR1 SEHNR, CDR2 FQNEAQ (reference sequence). The CDR3 loop spans 14 amino acids. The CDR3 loop reads CASSLYVLNTEAFF.

This rearrangement joins TRBV28 to TRBJ2-3; TCRdb names TRBD2, which stays unverified in the absence of DNA. The germline CDR1 and CDR2 sequences are MDHEN and SYDVKM. This CDR3 is built from 15 residues. CDR3 protein: CASSLGGSRTDTQYF.

V and J are TRBV5-1 and TRBJ2-1; TCRdb picks TRBD2, but there is no DNA to check that call. The CDR3 has 15 residues. Germline CDR1 SGHRS, CDR2 YFSETQ. The CDR3: CASSLGLAGVNEQFF.

The genes are TRBV7-8 and TRBJ2-7; lacking DNA, the TRBD2 call made by TCRdb goes unchecked. This CDR3 has 14 residues. Germline V gives CDR1 SGHVS, CDR2 FQNEAQ. CDR3 region: CASTPPGGIYEQYF.

This chain links TRBV24-1 with TRBJ1-2. Germline assignment: CDR1 KGHDR and CDR2 SFDVKD. The CDR3 contains 14 residues. The chain's CDR3 is CATSDPARAGGYTF.

The rearrangement uses TRBV12-3 or TRBV12-4 and TRBJ2-1; TCRdb's D call, TRBD2, is unchecked because there is no DNA. The CDR3 has 15 residues. The CDR3 loop is CASTALGLAGNEQFF.

The rearrangement links TRBV11-3 to TRBJ2-3. Germline V gene data show CDR1 as SGHNT and CDR2 as YENEEA. The CDR3 loop spans 14 amino acids. The CDR3 spells CASSFDGELDTQYF.

The chain has TRBV20-1 and TRBJ2-1; TCRdb outputs TRBD1, but without DNA this stays unchecked. There are 14 residues in the CDR3. CDR1 DFQATT and CDR2 SNEGSKA come from the germline V gene (reference sequence). The CDR3 sequence: CSARRTGRYNEQFF.

The rearrangement joins TRBV12-3 or TRBV12-4 to TRBJ1-2; TCRdb's D call, TRBD1, is unchecked because there is no DNA. The CDR3 is 17 amino acids. The CDR3 reads CASTPGREARANYGYTF.

This chain links TRBV15 with TRBJ2-3; without DNA, the TCRdb call of TRBD1 cannot be checked. The CDR3 runs to 18 residues. The germline V gene encodes CDR1 LNHNV and CDR2 YYDKDF (reference sequence). The CDR3 sequence is CATSRPVDRVSVTDTQYF.